The T cell receptor beta chain under discussion was sequenced for a study of T cell clones after liver transplantation. For the study at large: Apart from a few HCV-positive recipients, transplants were for non-autoimmune, non-viral reasons. Notes on the study in general: The donor-reactive repertoire was only partly measurable in two subjects, lacking donor cells. Graft donor-reactive T cells may have migrated into the graft rather than being deleted.

The protocol was immunoSEQ multiplex PCR, while the TCRdb copy is restricted to in-frame clones and leaves out a portion. This sample has tens of thousands of clones, with around 75% found just once. Concerning this clone itself: What it binds is not known.

CDR3 length equals 13 residues. V was pared by 7 bases and J by 3 bases, with 5 bases of the junction left unmatched. Germline CDR1 reads LNHDA; CDR2 reads SQIVND (reference sequence). The sequencing used CD4+ T cells from blood, collected before liver transplant. The receptor comes from a human donor who received a liver transplant. The chain carries TRBV19 and TRBJ1-2; 7 positions match TRBD1. The DNA of the CDR3 is TGTGCCAGTATCCCCAGGGGGGACTATGGCTACACCTTC. Translation gives CASIPRGDYGYTF. Full variable domain (outside the CDR3, taken from reference TRBV19 and TRBJ1-2): DGGITQSPKYLFRKEGQNVTLSCEQNLNHDAMYWYRQDPGQGLRLIYYSQIVNDFQKGDIAEGYSVSREKKESFPLTVTSAQKNPTAFYLCASIPRGDYGYTFGSGTRLTVV.